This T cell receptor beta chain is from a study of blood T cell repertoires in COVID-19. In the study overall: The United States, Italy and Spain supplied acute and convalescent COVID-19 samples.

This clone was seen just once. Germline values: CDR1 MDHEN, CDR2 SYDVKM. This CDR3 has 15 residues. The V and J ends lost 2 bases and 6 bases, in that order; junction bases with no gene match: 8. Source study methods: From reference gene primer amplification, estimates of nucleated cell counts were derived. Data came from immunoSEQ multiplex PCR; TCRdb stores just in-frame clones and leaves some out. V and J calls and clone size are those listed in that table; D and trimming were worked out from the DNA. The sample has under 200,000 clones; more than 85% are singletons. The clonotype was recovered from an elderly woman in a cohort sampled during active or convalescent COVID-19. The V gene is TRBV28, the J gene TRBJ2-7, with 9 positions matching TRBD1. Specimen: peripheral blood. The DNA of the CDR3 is TGTGCCAGCAGTTTAGGGCGGGACAGGGTTTTCGAGCAGTACTTC. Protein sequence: CASSLGRDRVFEQYF.